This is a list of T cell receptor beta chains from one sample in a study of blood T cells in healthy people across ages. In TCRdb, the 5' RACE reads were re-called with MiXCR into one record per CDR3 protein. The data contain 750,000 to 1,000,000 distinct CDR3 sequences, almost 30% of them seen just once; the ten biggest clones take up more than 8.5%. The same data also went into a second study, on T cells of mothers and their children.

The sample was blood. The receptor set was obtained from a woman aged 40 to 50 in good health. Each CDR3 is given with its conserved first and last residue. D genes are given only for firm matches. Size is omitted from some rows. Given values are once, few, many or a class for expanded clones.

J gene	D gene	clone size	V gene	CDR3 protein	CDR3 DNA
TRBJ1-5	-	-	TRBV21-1	CASSKADKNQPQHF	TGTGCCAGCAGCAAAGCAGATAAAAATCAGCCCCAGCATTTT
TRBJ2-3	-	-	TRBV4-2	CASSPGDGRLLTDTQYF	TGTGCCAGCAGCCCCGGGGACGGGAGACTCCTCACAGATACGCAGTATTTT
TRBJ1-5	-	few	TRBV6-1	CASNLDGRNQPQHF	TGTGCCAGCAACTTGGACGGAAGAAATCAGCCCCAGCATTTT
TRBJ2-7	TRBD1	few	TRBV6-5	CASSKAGTERYEQYF	TGTGCCAGCAGTAAAGCCGGGACAGAGCGCTACGAGCAGTACTTC
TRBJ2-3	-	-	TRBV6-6	CASSSQFTDTQYF	TGTGCCAGCAGTTCTCAATTCACAGATACGCAGTATTTT
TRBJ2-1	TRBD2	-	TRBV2	CASRITSGGHNEQFF	TGTGCCAGCAGAATTACTAGCGGGGGGCACAATGAGCAGTTCTTC
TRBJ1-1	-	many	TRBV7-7	CASSLGENTEAFF	TGTGCCAGCAGCTTGGGAGAGAACACTGAAGCTTTCTTT
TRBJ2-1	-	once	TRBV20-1	CSALTPSSSYNEQFF	TGCAGTGCTTTGACCCCGTCGAGCTCCTACAATGAACAGTTCTTC
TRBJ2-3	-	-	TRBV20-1	CSAISRGTSTDTQYF	TGCAGTGCTATATCCCGCGGGACTAGCACAGATACGCAGTATTTT
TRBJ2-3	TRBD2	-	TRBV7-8	CASSPRLAGLLTDTQYF	TGTGCCAGCAGCCCCAGACTAGCGGGCCTATTAACAGATACGCAGTATTTT
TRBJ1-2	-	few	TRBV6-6	CASSSTRSGGGYGYTF	TGTGCCAGCAGTTCGACCAGAAGCGGGGGCGGCTATGGCTACACCTTC
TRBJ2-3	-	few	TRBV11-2	CASSLGFADTQYF	TGTGCCAGCAGCTTAGGGTTTGCGGATACGCAGTATTTT
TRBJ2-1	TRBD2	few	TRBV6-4	CASSERGGDYNEQFF	TGTGCCAGCAGTGAGCGCGGGGGGGACTACAATGAGCAGTTCTTC
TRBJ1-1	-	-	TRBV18	CASSPPGEEAFF	TGTGCCAGCTCACCGCCAGGGGAAGAAGCTTTCTTT
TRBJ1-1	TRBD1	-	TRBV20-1	CSATGTAINTEAFF	TGCAGTGCGACCGGGACAGCGATTAACACTGAAGCTTTCTTT
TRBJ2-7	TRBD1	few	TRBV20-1	CSATGTGRSEQYF	TGCAGTGCGACCGGGACAGGGAGGAGCGAGCAGTACTTC
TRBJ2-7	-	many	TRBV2	CASRGVGPYEQYF	TGTGCCAGCAGGGGAGTGGGCCCCTACGAGCAGTACTTC
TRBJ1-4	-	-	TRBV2	CASRSRETDEKLFF	TGTGCCAGCAGGTCCCGGGAAACGGATGAAAAACTGTTTTTT
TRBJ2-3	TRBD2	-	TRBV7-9	CASSLVAGTGTDTQYF	TGTGCCAGCAGCTTAGTAGCGGGTACAGGCACAGATACGCAGTATTTT
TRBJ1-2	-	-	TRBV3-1	CASSQDPLDLGADYGYTF	TGTGCCAGCAGCCAAGATCCTCTTGATCTGGGGGCAGACTATGGCTACACCTTC
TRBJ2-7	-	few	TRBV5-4	CASSLDGAVSFYEQYF	TGTGCCAGCAGCTTGGACGGGGCGGTATCTTTCTACGAGCAGTACTTC
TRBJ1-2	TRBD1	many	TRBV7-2	CASSLAGDREGGYTF	TGTGCCAGCAGCTTAGCGGGGGACAGGGAAGGAGGCTACACCTTC
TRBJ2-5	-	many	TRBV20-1	CSALRGQETQYF	TGCAGTGCTCTCAGGGGCCAAGAGACCCAGTACTTC
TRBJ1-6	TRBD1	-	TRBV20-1	CSVDRPNNNSPLHF	TGCAGTGTGGACAGGCCCAACAATAATTCACCCCTCCACTTT
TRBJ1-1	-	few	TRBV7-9	CASSLVVGGEGTEAFF	TGTGCCAGCAGCTTAGTAGTCGGGGGTGAAGGCACTGAAGCTTTCTTT
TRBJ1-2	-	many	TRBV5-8	CASSLATDYGYTF	TGTGCCAGCAGCTTGGCGACGGACTATGGCTACACCTTC
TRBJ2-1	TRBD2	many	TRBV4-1	CASSQVASGEQFF	TGCGCCAGCAGCCAAGTGGCTAGCGGGGAGCAGTTCTTC
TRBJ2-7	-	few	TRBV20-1	CSARVPGYAYEQYF	TGCAGTGCTAGAGTGCCAGGGTATGCCTACGAGCAGTACTTC
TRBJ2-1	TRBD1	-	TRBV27	CASSYLDRGVDEQFF	TGTGCCAGCAGTTATCTGGACAGGGGCGTCGATGAGCAGTTCTTC
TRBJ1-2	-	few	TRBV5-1	CASSGQTNYGYTF	TGCGCCAGCAGCGGGCAGACCAACTATGGCTACACCTTC
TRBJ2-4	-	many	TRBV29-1	CSVWSVNIQYF	TGCAGCGTTTGGTCGGTAAACATTCAGTACTTC
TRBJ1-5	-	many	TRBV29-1	CSVGTGMGNQPQHF	TGCAGCGTTGGCACAGGGATGGGCAATCAGCCCCAGCATTTT
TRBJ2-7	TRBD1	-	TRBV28	CASSFPQGAFYEQYF	TGTGCCAGCAGTTTCCCGCAGGGGGCTTTCTACGAGCAGTACTTC
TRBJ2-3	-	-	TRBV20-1	CSARMGDTQYF	TGCAGTGCTAGGATGGGAGATACGCAGTATTTT
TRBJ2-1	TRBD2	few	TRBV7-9	CASSLYAGGINEQFF	TGTGCCAGCAGCCTTTACGCGGGGGGCATCAATGAGCAGTTCTTC
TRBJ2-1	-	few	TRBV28	CASKSWVQFF	TGTGCCAGCAAAAGCTGGGTGCAGTTCTTC
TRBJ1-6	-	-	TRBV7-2	CASSSSAQYNSPLHF	TGTGCCAGCAGCTCCTCCGCACAGTATAATTCACCCCTCCACTTT
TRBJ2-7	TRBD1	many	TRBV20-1	CSATPPTGNYEQYF	TGCAGTGCTACACCACCGACAGGGAACTACGAGCAGTACTTC
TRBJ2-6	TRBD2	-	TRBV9	CASSDLGTKEANVLTF	TGTGCCAGCAGCGACCTCGGGACTAAAGAGGCCAACGTCCTGACTTTC
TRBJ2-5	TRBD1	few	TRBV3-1	CASSHLGQHQETQYF	TGTGCCAGCAGCCACCTGGGACAGCACCAAGAGACCCAGTACTTC
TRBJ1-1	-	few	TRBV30	CAWSPGVTGFDTEAFF	TGTGCCTGGAGTCCGGGGGTTACGGGCTTTGACACTGAAGCTTTCTTT
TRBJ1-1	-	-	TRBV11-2	CASSLTQRGGTFF	TGTGCCAGCAGCTTAACTCAAAGAGGGGGAACTTTCTTT
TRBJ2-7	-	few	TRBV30	CAPPGTYEQYF	TGTGCGCCACCCGGGACCTACGAGCAGTACTTC
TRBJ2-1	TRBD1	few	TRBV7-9	CASNPTNRGYEQFF	TGTGCCAGCAACCCTACCAACAGGGGGTATGAGCAGTTCTTC
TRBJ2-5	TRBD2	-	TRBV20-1	CSVVSGRGETQYF	TGCAGTGTGGTTAGCGGGAGAGGAGAGACCCAGTACTTC
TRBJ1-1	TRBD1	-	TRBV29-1	CSVDREWGEAFF	TGCAGCGTGGACAGGGAATGGGGTGAAGCTTTCTTT
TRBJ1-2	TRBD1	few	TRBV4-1	CASSYTGVSNYGYTF	TGCGCCAGCAGTTACACAGGGGTTTCTAACTATGGCTACACCTTC
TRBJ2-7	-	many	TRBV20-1	CSARDRRGNEQYF	TGCAGTGCTAGAGATCGCAGGGGTAACGAGCAGTACTTC
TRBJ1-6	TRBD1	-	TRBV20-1	CSARDWDREALHF	TGCAGTGCTAGAGATTGGGACAGGGAGGCCCTCCACTTT
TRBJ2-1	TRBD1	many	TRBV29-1	CSVDRGRVDNEQFF	TGCAGCGTCGACAGGGGGCGCGTCGACAATGAGCAGTTCTTC
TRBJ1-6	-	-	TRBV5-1	CASKYLEDSPLHF	TGCGCCAGCAAGTACCTGGAGGATTCACCCCTCCACTTT
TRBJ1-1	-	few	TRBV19	CACTQGRTNTEAFF	TGTGCCTGTACACAGGGTCGGACGAACACTGAAGCTTTCTTT
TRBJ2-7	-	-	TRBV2	CASSEAQNAYEQYF	TGTGCCAGCAGTGAAGCGCAGAATGCCTACGAGCAGTACTTC
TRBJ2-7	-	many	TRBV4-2	CASSQNSGVGYEQYF	TGTGCCAGCAGCCAAAACTCGGGAGTAGGTTACGAGCAGTACTTC
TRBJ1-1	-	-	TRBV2	CASRTGTTNTEAFF	TGTGCCAGCCGAACCGGGACCACGAACACTGAAGCTTTCTTT
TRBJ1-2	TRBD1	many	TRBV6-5	CASSPGDRVDYGYTF	TGTGCCAGCAGTCCTGGGGACAGGGTAGACTATGGCTACACCTTC